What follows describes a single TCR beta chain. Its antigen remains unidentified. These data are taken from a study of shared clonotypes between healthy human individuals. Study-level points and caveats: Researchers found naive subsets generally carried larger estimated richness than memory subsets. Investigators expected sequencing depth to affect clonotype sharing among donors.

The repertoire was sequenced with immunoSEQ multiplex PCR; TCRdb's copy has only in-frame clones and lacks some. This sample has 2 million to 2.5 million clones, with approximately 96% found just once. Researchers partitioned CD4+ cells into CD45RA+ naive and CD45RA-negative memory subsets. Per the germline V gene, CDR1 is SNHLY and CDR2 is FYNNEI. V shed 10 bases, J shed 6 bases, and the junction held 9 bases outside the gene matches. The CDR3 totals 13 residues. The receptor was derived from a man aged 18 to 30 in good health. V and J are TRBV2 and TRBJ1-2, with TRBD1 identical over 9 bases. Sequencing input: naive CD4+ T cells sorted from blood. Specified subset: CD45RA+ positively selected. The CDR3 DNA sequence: TGTGCCATCCAATCCGGGACAGGGAATGGCTACACCTTC. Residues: CAIQSGTGNGYTF.